The source of this T cell receptor beta chain is a study of blood T cell dynamics during melanoma immunotherapy. For the study at large: Metastatic melanoma patients received first-line pembrolizumab or nivolumab plus ipilimumab. Study outcomes and limitations: Clones driving repertoire changes may be melanoma-specific or general immune activation. Disease-control patients' PBMC repertoires became either more clonal or more diverse at W3.

This CDR3 is 13 amino acids long. Germline V gene sequence: CDR1 SNHLY, CDR2 FYNNEI. Trimming stripped 7 bases from V and 7 bases from J, with 16 bases between. As to time point: week 3, after first cycle of checkpoint inhibitor. No patient had earlier systemic cancer treatment, concurrent immunosuppressants, or another active cancer. Concerning this clone: What it binds is unknown.

Clones were sequenced by immunoSEQ multiplex PCR, and TCRdb holds only the in-frame ones, with some missing. The sample carries roughly 8,900 clones, nearly 90% recorded once. The chain has TRBV2 and TRBJ1-1; TRBD1 might be the D (6 bases). This TCR came from a human donor with melanoma. The specimen comprised blood, sampled from a patient treated with checkpoint blockade. Here the CDR3 reads CASIRGQFREAFF. The CDR3 region has the DNA TGTGCCAGCATCCGCGGACAGTTCCGTGAAGCTTTCTTT.